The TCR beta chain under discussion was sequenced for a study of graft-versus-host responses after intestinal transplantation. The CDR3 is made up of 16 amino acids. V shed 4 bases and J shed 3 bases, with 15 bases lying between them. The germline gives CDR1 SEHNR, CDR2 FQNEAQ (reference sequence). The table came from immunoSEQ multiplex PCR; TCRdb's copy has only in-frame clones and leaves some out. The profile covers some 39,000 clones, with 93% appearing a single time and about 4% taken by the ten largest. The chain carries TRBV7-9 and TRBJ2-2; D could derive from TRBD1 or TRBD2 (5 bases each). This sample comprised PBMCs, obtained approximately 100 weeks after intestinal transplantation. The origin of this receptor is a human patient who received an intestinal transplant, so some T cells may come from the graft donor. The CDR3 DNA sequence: TGTGCCAGCAGCTCCCCACAGGAGGCCGACACCGGGGAGCTGTTTTTT. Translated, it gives CASSSPQEADTGELFF.